This entry describes one T cell receptor beta chain. Its target is unknown. Participants comprised healthy donors of bone marrow. These data are taken from a study of cytomegalovirus exposure and HLA in healthy donors. The study, taken as a whole, reports: Per a prior analysis, the majority of TCR beta V segments were productive roughly 90% or roughly 30% of the time.

PCR was performed using 60 Vbeta and 13 Jbeta primers. TCRdb's table, derived via immunoSEQ multiplex PCR, lists solely in-frame clones and lacks some. Of some 100,000 clones listed, 75% to 85% are singletons. The CDR3 is made up of 14 amino acids. V was clipped by 5 bases and J by 1 base, with 11 bases between them. Germline V CDR1 and CDR2: SGHVS, FQNEAQ. This rearrangement joins TRBV7-8 to TRBJ1-1; D is ambiguous. The TCR sequence derives from a woman younger than 30 in good health and CMV-seronegative. Sequencing input: PBMCs. The CDR3 region has the DNA TGTGCCAGCAGCCCGGAGTCCCGGAACACTGAAGCTTTCTTT. This translates into CASSPESRNTEAFF.